This T cell receptor (beta chain) emerged from a study of blood T cell repertoires in COVID-19. Those enrolled, adults aged roughly 18 to 95 years, came from about two dozen US areas. Participants reported their clinical history, and cohort assignment relied on those reports. Before being deemed recovered, Cohort 3 donors had two negative PCRs, clearance, or symptom resolution. In the source study's methods: How many nucleated cells were present was estimated from reference gene primer amplification. Produced via immunoSEQ multiplex PCR; TCRdb's table is partial and in-frame only. V and J calls and clone size are copied from that table; D and trimming were computed from the DNA. The repertoire includes 150,000 or so clones, 86% of them detected once, and about 4.1% sits in the top ten. In its sample, this clone was seen once. V dropped 1 base and J dropped 2 bases, with 4 bases sitting between them. Per germline, CDR1 KGHDR and CDR2 SFDVKD. The CDR3 covers 13 residues.

The rearrangement links TRBV24-1 to TRBJ2-5; no definite D call. The sequenced material came from PBMCs or T cells enriched from blood (not recorded which). The sequence was obtained from a man in his fifties who had recovered from COVID-19. CDR3 nucleotide sequence: TGTGCCACCAGTGATTTTCCACAAGAGACCCAGTACTTC. Translation gives CATSDFPQETQYF.